The following is a TCR beta chain sequence with its context. The specificity of this receptor is unknown. Per-base quality was not reported, and no clone a single base away is much larger than it. The data derive from a study of T cell responses to AZD1222 COVID-19 vaccine (dated by TCRdb to the early 2020s). Study-wide context: AZD1222 recipients with second doses at about 4 weeks or about 12 weeks were pooled, because spike-specific TCR depth and breadth did not differ between schedules. A total of roughly 240 trial participants underwent TCR sequencing, of whom 207 received two doses of AZD1222 and about 25 received two doses of the MenACWY control vaccine. Trial participants were enrolled into age subgroups of 18-55, 56-69 and 70-plus years, which contained 148, 28 and 57 TCR-sequenced participants, respectively. Overall study outcomes, separate from this receptor: A significant rise in spike-specific TCR breadth and depth was observed after two AZD1222 doses relative to day 0 and relative to MenACWY recipients. The whole spike protein was spanned by vaccine-associated CD4 TCRs, and dominant responses were seen in regions 160-218 and 743-854. Because no day 14 peak-response samples were available, repertoires were characterized only after the peak T cell response. Participants were mostly white British, with more females than males. The authors suggested clonal diversity may have been underestimated. Reportedly, almost half of the unique spike-specific TCRs recognized epitopes lying outside the regions that are mutated in the B.1.351 and B.1.1.7 variants. The 56-69-year group was small, and its depth increase did not reach significance, likely because of low power. Conclusions about previously exposed vaccinees were limited because only six or seven AZD1222 recipients were SARS-CoV-2 seropositive at baseline.

Per the publication, the time point label means: baseline before first vaccination. Vaccinee samples came from UK trials COV001 and COV002, including a single-blind randomized controlled phase 2/3 trial of AZD1222 (ChAdOx1 nCoV-19) in healthy adults. Trial participant PBMC samples were collected at day 0 and day 28 after the second dose for TCRbeta chain sequencing. The CDR3 regions of human TCRbeta chains were subjected to immunosequencing. The original pipeline was this. TCRs in the repertoires were compared against a reference library of SARS-CoV-2-specific TCRs that had been generated with the MIRA antigen-specificity platform. Breadth was defined as the fraction of unique TCRs that were SARS-CoV-2-associated, and depth was defined as the fraction of total T cells that were SARS-CoV-2-associated. Using the MIRA data, each spike-specific TCR was mapped to the spike region that the TCR reacts to and placed in a CD4 or CD8 class. Log10-transformed breadth and depth values were compared by one-way ANOVA with Sidak's multiple comparisons tests. Held by TCRdb, this immuneACCESS table contains in-frame sequences only and omits some clones. Under half of the omission traces to an unresolved V gene where checked; the cause of the rest is unknown. V and J calls plus clone size are reproduced from that table; the DNA served to infer D and trimming. This sample lists some 170,000 clones; around 90% were detected once. Approximately 1.6% of the sample lies in the top ten.

From its cysteine to its phenylalanine, the CDR3 spans 13 amino acids. Of all the DNA, just the CDR3 is kept, 39 bases in frame from base 1. V loses 2 bases, J loses 6 bases, and the germline ends lie 8 bases apart. The CDR1 and CDR2 encoded by the germline V gene are LGHNA and YSLEER. The sequencing used peripheral blood, collected on day 0 of AZD1222 vaccination. This TCR was recovered from an adult in good health. The chain links TRBV4-3 with TRBJ2-1; the D segment might be TRBD1 or TRBD2, since each matches 5 bases. The CDR3 protein is CASSQNGGNEQFF. The nucleotides are TGCGCCAGCAGCCAAAATGGGGGCAATGAGCAGTTCTTC.